Reported below is one T cell receptor beta chain. This sample was taken from a study of blood T cell repertoires in COVID-19. Study information: The samples span acute and convalescent COVID-19 from the United States, Italy and Spain. T cells, B-cell-depleted T cells, or PBMCs supplied cDNA or gDNA.

V was pared by 6 bases and J by 3 bases, with 7 bases of the junction left unmatched. The CDR3 totals 15 residues. Per germline, CDR1 SGHDT and CDR2 YYEEEE. The Seattle patients joined while their infection was active and were tracked longitudinally afterward. Methods used by the authors: Amplifying reference gene primers gave estimates of nucleated cell counts. The assay was immunoSEQ multiplex PCR, and TCRdb's table has in-frame clones only and misses some. V, J and clone size derive from that table, while D and trimming were established from the DNA sequence. The profile shows roughly 30,000 clones, 93% of them singletons.

The chain recombines TRBV5-6 with TRBJ1-4, with 8 bases fitting TRBD1. The sequence was collected from a woman aged 70 to 79 with COVID-19, enrolled during active disease. The sequenced sample was peripheral blood. The CDR3 loop reads CASKGRGLPNEKLFF. The CDR3 coding sequence is TGTGCCAGCAAGGGCAGGGGGCTACCTAATGAAAAACTGTTTTTT.